This TCR beta chain came from a study of blood T cell repertoires in COVID-19. The V and J ends lost 0 bases and 2 bases respectively, with 13 bases between them. Germline CDR1 reads SQVTM; CDR2 reads ANQGSEA. CDR3 length: 15 amino acids. Assay: immunoSEQ multiplex PCR; the TCRdb copy retains only in-frame clones and omits some. The repertoire holds under 250,000 clones, with roughly 90% as singletons. This clonotype was sampled from a man aged 55-75 years who had recovered from COVID-19. The chain links TRBV29-1 to TRBJ2-5, with TRBD2 as a possible D gene (5 bases). Source material: peripheral blood. CDR3 bases: TGCAGCGTTGAAGATACCGGGGTAGGGCAAGAGACCCAGTACTTC. This sequence encodes CSVEDTGVGQETQYF.